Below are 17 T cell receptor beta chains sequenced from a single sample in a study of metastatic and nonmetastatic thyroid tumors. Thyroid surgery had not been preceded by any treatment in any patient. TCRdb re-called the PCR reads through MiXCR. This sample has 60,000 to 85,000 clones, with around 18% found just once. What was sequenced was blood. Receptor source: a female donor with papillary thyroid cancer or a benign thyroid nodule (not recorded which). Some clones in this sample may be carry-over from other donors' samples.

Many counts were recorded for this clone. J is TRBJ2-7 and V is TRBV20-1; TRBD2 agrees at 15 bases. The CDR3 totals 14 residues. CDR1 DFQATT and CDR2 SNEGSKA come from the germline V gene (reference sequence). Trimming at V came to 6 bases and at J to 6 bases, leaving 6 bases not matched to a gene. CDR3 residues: CSAEPGLAGGEQYF. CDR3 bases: TGCAGTGCCGAACCGGGACTAGCGGGAGGCGAGCAGTACTTC.

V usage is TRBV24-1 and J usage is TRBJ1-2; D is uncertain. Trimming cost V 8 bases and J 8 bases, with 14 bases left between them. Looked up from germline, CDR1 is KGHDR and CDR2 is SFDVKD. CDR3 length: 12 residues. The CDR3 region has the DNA TGTGCCACCATCCTTCGGGGTGGCGGCTACACCTTC. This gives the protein CATILRGGGYTF.

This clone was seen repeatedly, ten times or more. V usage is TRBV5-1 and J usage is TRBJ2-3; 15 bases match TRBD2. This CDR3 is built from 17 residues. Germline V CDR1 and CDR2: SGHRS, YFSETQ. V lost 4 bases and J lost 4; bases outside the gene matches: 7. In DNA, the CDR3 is TGCGCCAGCAGCCCCGGGACTAGCGGGAGGATCGCAGATACGCAGTATTTT. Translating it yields CASSPGTSGRIADTQYF.

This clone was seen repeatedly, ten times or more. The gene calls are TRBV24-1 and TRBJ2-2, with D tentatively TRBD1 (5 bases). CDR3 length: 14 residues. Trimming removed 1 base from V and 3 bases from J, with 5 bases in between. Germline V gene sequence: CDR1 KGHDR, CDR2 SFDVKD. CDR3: CATSDFRDTGELFF. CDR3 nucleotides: TGTGCCACCAGTGATTTCAGGGACACCGGGGAGCTGTTTTTT.

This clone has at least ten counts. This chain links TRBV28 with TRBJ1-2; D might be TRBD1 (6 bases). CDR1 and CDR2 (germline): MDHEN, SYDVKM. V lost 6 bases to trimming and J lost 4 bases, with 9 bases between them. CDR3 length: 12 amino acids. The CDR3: CASSRDIYGYTF. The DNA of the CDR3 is TGTGCCAGCAGCCGGGACATCTATGGCTACACCTTC.

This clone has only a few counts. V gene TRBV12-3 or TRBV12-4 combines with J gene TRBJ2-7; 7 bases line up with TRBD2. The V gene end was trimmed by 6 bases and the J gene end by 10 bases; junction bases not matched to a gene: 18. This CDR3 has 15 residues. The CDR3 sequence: CASSSTRDYSYYQYF. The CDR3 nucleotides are TGTGCCAGCAGCTCTACTCGGGACTACTCCTACTATCAGTACTTC.

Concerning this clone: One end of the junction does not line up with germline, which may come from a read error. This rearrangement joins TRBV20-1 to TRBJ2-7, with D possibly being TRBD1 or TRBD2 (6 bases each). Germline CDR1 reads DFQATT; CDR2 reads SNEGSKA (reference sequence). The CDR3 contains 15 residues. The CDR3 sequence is CIARGYRTRGDEQYF. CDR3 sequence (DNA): TGCATTGCTCGGGGGTACAGGACCAGGGGTGACGAGCAGTACTTC.

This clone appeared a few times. As DNA, the CDR3 is TGTGCCAGCAGTTTCAGATCGGGATCGCTAGGTTTAGCTTTCTTT. The encoded protein is CASSFRSGSLGLAFF. The chain couples TRBV12-3 or TRBV12-4 to TRBJ1-1, with D unresolved. This CDR3 comprises 15 residues. V was trimmed by 3 bases and J by 10 bases, leaving 21 bases between them.

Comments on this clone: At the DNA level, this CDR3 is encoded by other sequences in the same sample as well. The CDR3 region has the DNA TGTGCCGGGGGGGAGGGTTTTGGTGGCTACACCTTC. As protein: CAGGEGFGGYTF. The chain combines TRBV6-1 with TRBJ1-2; tentatively, D is TRBD1 (5 bases). Germline lookup yields CDR1 MNHNS and CDR2 SASEGT. CDR3 length: 12 amino acids. Trimming took off 11 bases at V and 7 bases at J, with 17 bases between the two ends.

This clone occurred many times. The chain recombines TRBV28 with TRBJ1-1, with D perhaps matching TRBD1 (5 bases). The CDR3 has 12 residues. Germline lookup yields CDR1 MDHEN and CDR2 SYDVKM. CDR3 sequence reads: CVAGHRNTEAFF. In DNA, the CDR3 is TGTGTTGCCGGACATAGGAACACTGAAGCTTTCTTT.

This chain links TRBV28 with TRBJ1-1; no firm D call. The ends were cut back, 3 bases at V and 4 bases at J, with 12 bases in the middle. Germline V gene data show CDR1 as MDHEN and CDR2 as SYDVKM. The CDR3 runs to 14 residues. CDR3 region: CASSLSGIGTEAFF. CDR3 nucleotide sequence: TGTGCCAGCAGTTTGTCCGGAATCGGCACTGAAGCTTTCTTT.

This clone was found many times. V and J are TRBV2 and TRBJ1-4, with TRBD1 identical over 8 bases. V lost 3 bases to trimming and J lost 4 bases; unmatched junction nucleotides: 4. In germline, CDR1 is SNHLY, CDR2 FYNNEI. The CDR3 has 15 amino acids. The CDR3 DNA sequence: TGTGCCAGCAGTGACAGGGGGCTTAGTAATGAAAAACTGTTTTTT. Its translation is CASSDRGLSNEKLFF.

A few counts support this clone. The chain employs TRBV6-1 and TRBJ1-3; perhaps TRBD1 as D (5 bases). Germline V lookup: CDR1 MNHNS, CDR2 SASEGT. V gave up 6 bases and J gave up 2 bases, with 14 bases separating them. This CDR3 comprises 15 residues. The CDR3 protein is CASSVRRGAGNTIYF. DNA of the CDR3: TGTGCCAGCAGCGTCCGCCGGGGGGCTGGAAACACCATATATTTT.

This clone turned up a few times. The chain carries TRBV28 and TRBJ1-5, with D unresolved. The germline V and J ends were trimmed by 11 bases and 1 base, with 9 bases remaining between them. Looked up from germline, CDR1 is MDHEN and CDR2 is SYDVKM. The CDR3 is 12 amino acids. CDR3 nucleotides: TGTGCCTGCCGAGACAGCAATCAGCCCCAGCATTTT. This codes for CACRDSNQPQHF.

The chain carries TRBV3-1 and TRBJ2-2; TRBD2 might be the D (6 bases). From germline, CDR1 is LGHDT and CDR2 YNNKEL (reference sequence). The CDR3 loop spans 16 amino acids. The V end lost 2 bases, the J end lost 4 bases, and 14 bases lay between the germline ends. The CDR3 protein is CASSQHGSVVTGELFF. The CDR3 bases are TGTGCCAGCAGCCAACACGGGAGTGTGGTCACCGGGGAGCTGTTTTTT.

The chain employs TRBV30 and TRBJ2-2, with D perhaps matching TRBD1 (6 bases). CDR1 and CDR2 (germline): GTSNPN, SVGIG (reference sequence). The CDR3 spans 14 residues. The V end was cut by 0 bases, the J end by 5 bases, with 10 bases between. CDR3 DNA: TGTGCCTGGAGTGTCATGGGGGCGACCGGGGAGCTGTTTTTT. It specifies CAWSVMGATGELFF.

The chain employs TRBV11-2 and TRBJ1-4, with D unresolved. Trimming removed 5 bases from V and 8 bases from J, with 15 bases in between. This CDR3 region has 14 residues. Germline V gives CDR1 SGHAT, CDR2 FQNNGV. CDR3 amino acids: CASSASGRGEKLFF. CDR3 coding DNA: TGTGCCAGCAGCGCTTCCGGGAGAGGGGAAAAACTGTTTTTT.